This TCR beta chain is drawn from a study of T cell changes during pregnancy in multiple sclerosis. V was trimmed by 0 bases and J by 2 bases, leaving 18 bases between them. Germline CDR1 and CDR2: SGDLS and YYNGEE. The CDR3 totals 17 residues. Some clones are missing from TCRdb's copy, which holds only in-frame ones; the method was immunoSEQ multiplex PCR. The sample shows 38,000 or so clones, roughly 93% of them seen only once. This chain connects TRBV9 to TRBJ2-7, with D uncertain. The material was CD4+ T cells from peripheral blood mononuclear cells, obtained in the first trimester of pregnancy. This receptor was identified in a female donor with multiple sclerosis, enrolled in a pregnancy study. As DNA, the CDR3 is TGTGCCAGCAGCGTAGGAGAATTAAAAGTAGGAGCCTACGAGCAGTACTTC. Translating gives CASSVGELKVGAYEQYF.